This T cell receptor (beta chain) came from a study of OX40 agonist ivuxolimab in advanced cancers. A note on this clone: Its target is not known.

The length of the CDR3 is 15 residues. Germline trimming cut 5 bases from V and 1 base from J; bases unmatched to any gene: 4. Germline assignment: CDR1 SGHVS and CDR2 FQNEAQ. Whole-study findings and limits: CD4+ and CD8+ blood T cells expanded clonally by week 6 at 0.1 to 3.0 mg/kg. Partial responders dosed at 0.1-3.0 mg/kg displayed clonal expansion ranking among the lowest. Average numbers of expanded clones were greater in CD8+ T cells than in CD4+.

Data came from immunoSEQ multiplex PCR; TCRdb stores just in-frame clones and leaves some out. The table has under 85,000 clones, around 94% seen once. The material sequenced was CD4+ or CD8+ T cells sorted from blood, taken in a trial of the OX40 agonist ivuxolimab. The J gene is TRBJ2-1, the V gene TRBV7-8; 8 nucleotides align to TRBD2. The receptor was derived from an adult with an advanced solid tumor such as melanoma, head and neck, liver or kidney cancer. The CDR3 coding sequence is TGTGCCAGCAGCGTTAGCGGGACTTCCTACAATGAGCAGTTCTTC. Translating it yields CASSVSGTSYNEQFF.